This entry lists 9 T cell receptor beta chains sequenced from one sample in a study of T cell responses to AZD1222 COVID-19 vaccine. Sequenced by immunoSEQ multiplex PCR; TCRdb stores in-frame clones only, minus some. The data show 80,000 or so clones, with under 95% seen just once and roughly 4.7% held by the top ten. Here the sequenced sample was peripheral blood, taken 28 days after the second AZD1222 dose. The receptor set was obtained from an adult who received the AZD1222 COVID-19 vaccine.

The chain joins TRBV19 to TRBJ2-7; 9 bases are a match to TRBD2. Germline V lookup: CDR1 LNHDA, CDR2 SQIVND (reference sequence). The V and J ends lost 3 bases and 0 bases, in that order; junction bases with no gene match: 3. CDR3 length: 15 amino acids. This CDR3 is CASSIGSGGSYEQYF. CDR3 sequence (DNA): TGTGCCAGTAGTATTGGTAGCGGGGGCTCCTACGAGCAGTACTTC.

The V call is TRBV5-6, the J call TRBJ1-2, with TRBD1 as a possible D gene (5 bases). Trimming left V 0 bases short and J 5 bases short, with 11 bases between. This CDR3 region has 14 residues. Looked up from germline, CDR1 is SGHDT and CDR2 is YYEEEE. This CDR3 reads CASSLEAGRYGYTF. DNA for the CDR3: TGTGCCAGCAGCTTGGAGGCAGGGCGGTATGGCTACACCTTC. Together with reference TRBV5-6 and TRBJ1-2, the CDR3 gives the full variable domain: DAGVTQSPTHLIKTRGQQVTLRCSPKSGHDTVSWYQQALGQGPQFIFQYYEEEERQRGNFPDRFSGHQFPNYSSELNVNALLLGDSALYLCASSLEAGRYGYTFGSGTRLTVV.

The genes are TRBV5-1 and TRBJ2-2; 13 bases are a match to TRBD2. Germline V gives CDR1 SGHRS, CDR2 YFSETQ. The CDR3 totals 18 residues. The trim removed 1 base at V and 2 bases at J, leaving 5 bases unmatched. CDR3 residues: CASSLLLAGGPNTGELFF. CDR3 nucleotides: TGCGCCAGCAGCTTGTTACTAGCGGGAGGGCCAAACACCGGGGAGCTGTTTTTT. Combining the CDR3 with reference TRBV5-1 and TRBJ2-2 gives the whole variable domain KAGVTQTPRYLIKTRGQQVTLSCSPISGHRSVSWYQQTPGQGLQFLFEYFSETQRNKGNFPGRFSGRQFSNSRSEMNVSTLELGDSALYLCASSLLLAGGPNTGELFFGEGSRLTVL.

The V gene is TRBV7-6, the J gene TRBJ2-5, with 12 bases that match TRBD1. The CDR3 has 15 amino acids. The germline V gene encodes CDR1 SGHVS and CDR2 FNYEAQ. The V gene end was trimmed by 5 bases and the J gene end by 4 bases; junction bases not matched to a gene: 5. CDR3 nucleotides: TGTGCCAGCAGCATGGGACAGGGGGCGAGAGAGACCCAGTACTTC. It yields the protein CASSMGQGARETQYF.

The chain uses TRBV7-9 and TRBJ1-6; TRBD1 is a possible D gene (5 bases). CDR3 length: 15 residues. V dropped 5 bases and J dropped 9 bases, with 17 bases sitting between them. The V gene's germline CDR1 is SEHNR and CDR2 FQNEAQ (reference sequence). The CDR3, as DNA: TGTGCCAGCAGCCCTTCGTGGGGGGGTCGTTCACCCCTCCACTTT. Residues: CASSPSWGGRSPLHF.

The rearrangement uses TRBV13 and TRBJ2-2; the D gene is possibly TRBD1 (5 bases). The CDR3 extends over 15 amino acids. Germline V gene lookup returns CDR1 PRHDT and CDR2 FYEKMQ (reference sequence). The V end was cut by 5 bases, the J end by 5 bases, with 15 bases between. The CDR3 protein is CASSTPRVGTGELFF. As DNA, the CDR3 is TGTGCCAGCAGCACGCCCAGGGTTGGGACCGGGGAGCTGTTTTTT.

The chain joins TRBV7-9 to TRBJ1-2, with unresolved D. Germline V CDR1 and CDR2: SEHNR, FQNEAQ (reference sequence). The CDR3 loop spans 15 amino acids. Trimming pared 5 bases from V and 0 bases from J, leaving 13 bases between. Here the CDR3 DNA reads TGTGCCAGCAGCACTCGGGGTTTAGCTAACTATGGCTACACCTTC. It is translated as CASSTRGLANYGYTF.

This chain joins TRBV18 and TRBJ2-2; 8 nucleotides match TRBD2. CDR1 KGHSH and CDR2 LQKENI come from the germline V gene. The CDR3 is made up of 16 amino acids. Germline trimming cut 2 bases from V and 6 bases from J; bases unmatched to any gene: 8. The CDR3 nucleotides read TGTGCCAGCTCACCAGGGCTCCCAGCGGGAGCCGGGGAGCTGTTTTTT. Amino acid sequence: CASSPGLPAGAGELFF.

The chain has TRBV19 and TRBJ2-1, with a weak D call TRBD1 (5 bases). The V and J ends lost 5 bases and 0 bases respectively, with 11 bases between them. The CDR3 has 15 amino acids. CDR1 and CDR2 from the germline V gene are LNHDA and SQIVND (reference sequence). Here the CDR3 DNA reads TGTGCCAGTAGTCCCCGACAGAACTCCTACAATGAGCAGTTCTTC. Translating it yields CASSPRQNSYNEQFF. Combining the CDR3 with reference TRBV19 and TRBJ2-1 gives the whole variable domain DGGITQSPKYLFRKEGQNVTLSCEQNLNHDAMYWYRQDPGQGLRLIYYSQIVNDFQKGDIAEGYSVSREKKESFPLTVTSAQKNPTAFYLCASSPRQNSYNEQFFGPGTRLTVL.